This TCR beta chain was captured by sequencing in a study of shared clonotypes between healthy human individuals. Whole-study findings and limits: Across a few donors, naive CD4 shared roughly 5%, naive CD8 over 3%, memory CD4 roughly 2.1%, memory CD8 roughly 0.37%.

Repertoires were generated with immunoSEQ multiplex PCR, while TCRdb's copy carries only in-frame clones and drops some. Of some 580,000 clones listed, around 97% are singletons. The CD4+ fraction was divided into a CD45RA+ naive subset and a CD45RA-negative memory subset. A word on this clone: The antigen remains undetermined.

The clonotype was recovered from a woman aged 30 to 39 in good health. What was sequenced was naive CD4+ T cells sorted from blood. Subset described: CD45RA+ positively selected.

CDR3 sequence (DNA): TGTGCCAGCAGCTTATCGGAGGGGCGGAATCAGCCCCAGCATTTT. This gives the protein CASSLSEGRNQPQHF. This chain links TRBV7-9 with TRBJ1-5; a weak D match, TRBD1 (5 bases). V lost 2 bases to trimming and J lost 4 bases, with 12 bases between them. Germline V CDR1 and CDR2: SEHNR, FQNEAQ (reference sequence). CDR3 length equals 15 residues.